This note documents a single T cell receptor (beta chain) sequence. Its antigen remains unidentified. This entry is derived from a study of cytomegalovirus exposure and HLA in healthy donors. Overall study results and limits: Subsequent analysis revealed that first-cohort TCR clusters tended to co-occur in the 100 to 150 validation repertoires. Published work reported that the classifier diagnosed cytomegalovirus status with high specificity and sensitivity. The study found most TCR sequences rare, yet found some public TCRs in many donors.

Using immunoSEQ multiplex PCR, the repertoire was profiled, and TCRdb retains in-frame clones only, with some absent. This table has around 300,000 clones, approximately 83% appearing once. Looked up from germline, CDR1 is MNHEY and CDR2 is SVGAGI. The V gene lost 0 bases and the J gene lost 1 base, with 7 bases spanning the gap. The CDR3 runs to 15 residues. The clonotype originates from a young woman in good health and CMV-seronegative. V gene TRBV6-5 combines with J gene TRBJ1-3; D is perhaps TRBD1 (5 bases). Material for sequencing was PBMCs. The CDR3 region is CASSYSTASGNTIYF. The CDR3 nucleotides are TGTGCCAGCAGTTACTCGACAGCATCTGGAAACACCATATATTTT.